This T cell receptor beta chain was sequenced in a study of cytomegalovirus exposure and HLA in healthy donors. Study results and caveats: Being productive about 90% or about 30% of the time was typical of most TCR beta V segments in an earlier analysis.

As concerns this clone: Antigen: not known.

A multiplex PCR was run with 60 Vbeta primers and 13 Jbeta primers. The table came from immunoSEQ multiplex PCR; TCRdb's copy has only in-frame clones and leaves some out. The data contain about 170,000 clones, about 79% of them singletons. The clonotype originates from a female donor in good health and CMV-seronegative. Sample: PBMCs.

DNA for the CDR3: TGCGCCAGCAGCTTGGGTACAGGGGTGGCTCTAGATGGCTACACCTTC. Amino acids: CASSLGTGVALDGYTF. The J gene is TRBJ1-2, the V gene TRBV5-1; 7 bases agree with TRBD1. Trimming removed 0 bases from V and 6 bases from J; junction bases left unmatched: 11. From germline, CDR1 is SGHRS and CDR2 YFSETQ. This CDR3 is 16 amino acids long.